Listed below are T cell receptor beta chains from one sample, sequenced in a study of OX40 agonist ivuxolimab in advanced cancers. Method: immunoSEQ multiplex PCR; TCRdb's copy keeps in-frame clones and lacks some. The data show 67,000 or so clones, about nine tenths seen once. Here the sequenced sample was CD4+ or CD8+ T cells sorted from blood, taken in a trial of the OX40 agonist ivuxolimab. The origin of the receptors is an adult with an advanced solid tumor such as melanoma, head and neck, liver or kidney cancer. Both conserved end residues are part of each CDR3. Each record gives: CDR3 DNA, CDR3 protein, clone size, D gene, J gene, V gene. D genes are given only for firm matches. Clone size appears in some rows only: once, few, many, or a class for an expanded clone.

TGTGCCAGCAGTGCGTATGGGAACTATGGCTACACCTTC	CASSAYGNYGYTF	-	-	TRBJ1-2	TRBV2
TGTGCCACCGGACAGGGGGTTTATGGCTACACCTTC	CATGQGVYGYTF	-	TRBD1	TRBJ1-2	TRBV6-1
TGTGCCAGCTCACCGCGACAGGGTGAAGGAAAAAACATTCAGTACTTC	CASSPRQGEGKNIQYF	-	TRBD1	TRBJ2-4	TRBV18
TGTGCCAGCTCACTAGCCAGGGGCTACGAGCAGTACTTC	CASSLARGYEQYF	-	-	TRBJ2-7	TRBV18
TGTGCCAGCAGTGACAGGCGAGGCTACACCTTC	CASSDRRGYTF	-	-	TRBJ1-2	TRBV6-4
TGTGCCAGCAGCATTAGCGGGGGGGTATCAGATACGCAGTATTTT	CASSISGGVSDTQYF	-	TRBD2	TRBJ2-3	TRBV7-2
TGTGCCAGTATTGGGTCCTCCTACAATGAGCAGTTCTTC	CASIGSSYNEQFF	once	-	TRBJ2-1	TRBV19
TGTGCCAGCAGAGACAGGGGGGGAAACTCCTACGAGCAGTACTTC	CASRDRGGNSYEQYF	-	TRBD1	TRBJ2-7	TRBV27
TGTGCCATCATGAACAGGGGGAACTACGAGCAGTACTTC	CAIMNRGNYEQYF	-	TRBD1	TRBJ2-7	TRBV6-5
TGTGCCAGCAGTTCCCCAAATCGGTACGAGCAGTACTTC	CASSSPNRYEQYF	-	-	TRBJ2-7	TRBV6-1
TGCGCCAGCAGCTTGGTGCGGGATATCGGCCCAGGGGACAATCAGCCCCAGCATTTT	CASSLVRDIGPGDNQPQHF	-	-	TRBJ1-5	TRBV5-1
TGTGCCAGCCGGCCAGAGAACACCGGGGAGCTGTTTTTT	CASRPENTGELFF	once	-	TRBJ2-2	TRBV6-1
TGTGCCAGCTCAGCGACTAGCGGGGGGACCTTCGAGCAGTACTTC	CASSATSGGTFEQYF	-	TRBD2	TRBJ2-7	TRBV18
TGCAGCGTGGGCACCGGGAACGTAGGGGAGACCCAGTACTTC	CSVGTGNVGETQYF	-	-	TRBJ2-5	TRBV29-1
TGTGCCAGCAGCGTAGGAGGGAAGGGGAATAATGAGCAGTTCTTC	CASSVGGKGNNEQFF	-	-	TRBJ2-1	TRBV9
TGTGCCAGCAGTGAAATTAGCGGGGGGGCAGAGGGAGAGACCCAGTACTTC	CASSEISGGAEGETQYF	-	TRBD2	TRBJ2-5	TRBV6-1
TGTGCCAGCAGAGAAGACAGGGGGCGAGAGACCCAGTACTTC	CASREDRGRETQYF	-	TRBD1	TRBJ2-5	TRBV2
TGTGCCAGCTCACCGACATGGGGGCCTGAAAAACTGTTTTTT	CASSPTWGPEKLFF	-	-	TRBJ1-4	TRBV18
TGTGCCAGCAGCACCGGGGGGGAGGCAGATACGCAGTATTTT	CASSTGGEADTQYF	-	TRBD2	TRBJ2-3	TRBV9
TGTGCCTGGTCCCGGACTAGCGGGGGCCCCTACGAGCAGTACTTC	CAWSRTSGGPYEQYF	-	TRBD2	TRBJ2-7	TRBV30
TGTGCCAGCAGCTTACCAGGGGCAACGGGGAGGGAGACCCAGTACTTC	CASSLPGATGRETQYF	-	-	TRBJ2-5	TRBV7-9
TGTGCCAGCAGCGTATTAGGGACAGCCGACTATGGCTACACCTTC	CASSVLGTADYGYTF	-	TRBD1	TRBJ1-2	TRBV9
TGTGCCAGCAGCAAGGGAGGCGGATCTAATGAAAAACTGTTTTTT	CASSKGGGSNEKLFF	-	-	TRBJ1-4	TRBV21-1
TGTGCCAGCAGTTTTCGGGGGGTCGCCTATGGCTACACCTTC	CASSFRGVAYGYTF	-	-	TRBJ1-2	TRBV28
TGTGCCAGCAGTGACCAGGGAGTGGTCGGTGAGCAGTTCTTC	CASSDQGVVGEQFF	-	-	TRBJ2-1	TRBV6-1
TGTGCCAGCTCACAGGGGGCTGGGAGCAATCAGCCCCAGCATTTT	CASSQGAGSNQPQHF	-	TRBD1	TRBJ1-5	TRBV18
TGTGCCACCAGCAGACAGGGTCAAGGAGAGACCCAGTACTTC	CATSRQGQGETQYF	-	-	TRBJ2-5	TRBV15
TGTGCCAGCAGCGCCCGCGAGCGAGGAGACTATGGCTACACCTTC	CASSARERGDYGYTF	-	-	TRBJ1-2	TRBV2
TGCGCCAGCAGTGAGAGGAACGGGGGTTCCTACAATGAGCAGTTCTTC	CASSERNGGSYNEQFF	-	-	TRBJ2-1	TRBV10-1
TGTGCCAGCAGCTTGTTGGGCTCCTACAATGAGCAGTTCTTC	CASSLLGSYNEQFF	-	-	TRBJ2-1	TRBV5-8
TGTGCCAGCAGGCAGCTTTTCGGACAGGATAATTCACCCCTCCACTTT	CASRQLFGQDNSPLHF	-	TRBD1	TRBJ1-6	TRBV5-5
TGTGCCAGCAGCACCGGACTCCAGGGGCTGTCCTATGGCTACACCTTC	CASSTGLQGLSYGYTF	-	-	TRBJ1-2	TRBV5-6
TGTGCTAGTGGTTCAACACTAGTGAGCTCCTACAATGAGCAGTTCTTC	CASGSTLVSSYNEQFF	-	-	TRBJ2-1	TRBV12-5
TGTGCCAGCAGCTTAGGCAATGAGCAGTTCTTC	CASSLGNEQFF	once	-	TRBJ2-1	TRBV7-9
TGTGCCTGGAGTGGGCGCGGGGGGGCTTCGAATGAGCAGTTCTTC	CAWSGRGGASNEQFF	once	TRBD2	TRBJ2-1	TRBV30
TGTGCCAGCAGCTTGGGGACTAGCGGGATTTACAATGAGCAGTTCTTC	CASSLGTSGIYNEQFF	once	TRBD2	TRBJ2-1	TRBV5-4
TGTGCCAGCTCACCACGAGAAGTAAAAGAGACCCAGTACTTC	CASSPREVKETQYF	-	-	TRBJ2-5	TRBV18
TGTGCCAGCAGTGCCAGGACAGGGGCCATGAACACTGAAGCTTTCTTT	CASSARTGAMNTEAFF	-	TRBD1	TRBJ1-1	TRBV6-1
TGCGCCAGCAGCTTGACGGGGATCCTTCACAATGAGCAGTTCTTC	CASSLTGILHNEQFF	once	-	TRBJ2-1	TRBV5-1
TGTGCCAGCAGCTTTTCCGGGGGTGTACAGACTGAAGCTTTCTTT	CASSFSGGVQTEAFF	-	-	TRBJ1-1	TRBV7-2
TGTGCCAGCAGGGCGGACGAGGCGTCCGTCTACGAGCAGTACTTC	CASRADEASVYEQYF	-	-	TRBJ2-7	TRBV6-1
TGCGCCAGCAGCCTTAATACCGGGGAGCTGTTTTTT	CASSLNTGELFF	-	-	TRBJ2-2	TRBV5-1
TGTGCCAGCAGTTTACTGGGGACAGAGAACAATGAGCAGTTCTTC	CASSLLGTENNEQFF	-	TRBD1	TRBJ2-1	TRBV28
TGTGCCAGCAGCCAAACGTACAATGAGCAGTTCTTC	CASSQTYNEQFF	-	-	TRBJ2-1	TRBV6-6
TGTGCCAGCACCGAGGACAGGACCGGGGAGCTGTTTTTT	CASTEDRTGELFF	-	TRBD1	TRBJ2-2	TRBV7-2
TGTGCCAGCAGCTTAGCAGGGATCACTGAAGCTTTCTTT	CASSLAGITEAFF	-	-	TRBJ1-1	TRBV11-2
TGTGCCATCAGTGGGACAGGGCCCGACACCGGGGAGCTGTTTTTT	CAISGTGPDTGELFF	-	TRBD1	TRBJ2-2	TRBV10-3
TGCGCCAGCAGCCAATCACTAGCGGGACTTTACAATGAGCAGTTCTTC	CASSQSLAGLYNEQFF	-	TRBD2	TRBJ2-1	TRBV4-1
TGCGCCAGCAGCTTGGAGTTGGGACTGGCCCAGTACTTC	CASSLELGLAQYF	-	-	TRBJ2-5	TRBV5-1
TGTGCCAGCAGAAGACAGGGCGGTCGCACTGAAGCTTTCTTT	CASRRQGGRTEAFF	-	TRBD1	TRBJ1-1	TRBV6-5
TGCGCCAGCAGCTTCAGGGGACGGGAGACCCAGTACTTC	CASSFRGRETQYF	-	-	TRBJ2-5	TRBV5-1